This T cell receptor (beta chain) was observed in a study of long-term antiretroviral therapy in people with HIV. Germline-derived CDR1 and CDR2 are LNHDA and SQIVND (reference sequence). This CDR3 contains 16 residues. Trimming cost V 7 bases and J 7 bases; bases outside gene matches: 16. An immunoSEQ assay, version v3.0, was performed at survey level. The data were produced by immunoSEQ multiplex PCR, yet TCRdb's version contains in-frame clones alone and is incomplete. This sample has under 30,000 clones; roughly 85% occur once, and the top ten carry approximately 12%. A word on this clone: Its antigen is as yet unknown.

Points from the study as a whole: Despite increasing after ART, diversity remained lower than that of transplant donor controls. Every time point showed a repertoire led by clones expanded before ART. Participants lacked recorded data on ART adherence, viral resistance or therapy changes.

Held in samples before DNA extraction were roughly 0.9-11 million cryopreserved PBMC. Here the sequenced sample was unsorted PBMCs, taken 0.8 years before starting antiretroviral therapy. The V and J genes are TRBV19 and TRBJ1-2; 9 bases agree with TRBD1. This TCR was recovered from a man younger than 35 with HIV. The CDR3 DNA follows: TGTGCCAGTACCGAGAGTTGGACAGGGGCCTTGGGTGGCTACACCTTC. As protein: CASTESWTGALGGYTF.